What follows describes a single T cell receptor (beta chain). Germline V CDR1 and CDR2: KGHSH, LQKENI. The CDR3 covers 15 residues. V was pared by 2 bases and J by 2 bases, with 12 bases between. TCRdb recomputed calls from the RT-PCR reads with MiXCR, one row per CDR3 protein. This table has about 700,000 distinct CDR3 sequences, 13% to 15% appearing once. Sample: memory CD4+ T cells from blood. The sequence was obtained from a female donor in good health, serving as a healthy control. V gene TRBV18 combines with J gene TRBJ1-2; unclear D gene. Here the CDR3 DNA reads TGTGCCAGCTCACCATTAACAGCGCCCAACTATGGCTACACCTTC. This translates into CASSPLTAPNYGYTF.